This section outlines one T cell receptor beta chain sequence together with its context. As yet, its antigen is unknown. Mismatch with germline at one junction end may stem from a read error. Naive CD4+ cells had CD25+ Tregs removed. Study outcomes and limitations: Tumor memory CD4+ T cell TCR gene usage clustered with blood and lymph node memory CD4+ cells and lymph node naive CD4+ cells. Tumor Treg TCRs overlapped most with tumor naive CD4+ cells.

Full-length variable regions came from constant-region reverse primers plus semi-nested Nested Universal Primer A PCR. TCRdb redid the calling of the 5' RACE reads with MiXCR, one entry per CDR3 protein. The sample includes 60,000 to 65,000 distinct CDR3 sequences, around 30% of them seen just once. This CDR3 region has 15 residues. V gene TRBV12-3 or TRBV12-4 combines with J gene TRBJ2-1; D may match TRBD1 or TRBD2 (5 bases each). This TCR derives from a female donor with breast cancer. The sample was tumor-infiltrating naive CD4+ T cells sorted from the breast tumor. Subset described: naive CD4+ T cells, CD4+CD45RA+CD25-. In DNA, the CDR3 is TGTGCCAGCACACCCGATCGGGGCTCCTACAATAAGCAGTTCTTC. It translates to CASTPDRGSYNKQFF.